These 12 T cell receptor beta chains came from one sample sequenced in a study of T cell responses to AZD1222 COVID-19 vaccine. Assay used: immunoSEQ multiplex PCR; TCRdb lists only in-frame clones, some missing. The table includes around 110,000 clones, approximately 85% detected once. Sequencing used peripheral blood, obtained on day 0 of MenACWY control vaccination. Receptors were obtained from an adult in good health.

V gene TRBV19 combines with J gene TRBJ1-2; 11 bases are a match to TRBD1. J gave up 2 bases and V 5 bases, and 4 bases lay outside the gene matches. Germline lookup yields CDR1 LNHDA and CDR2 SQIVND (reference sequence). CDR3 length equals 15 residues. The CDR3 coding sequence is TGTGCCAGTAGTGCCCGGGACAGGGGGAACTATGGCTACACCTTC. Residues: CASSARDRGNYGYTF.

The V and J genes are TRBV27 and TRBJ1-1; D is unclear. The CDR3 is 13 amino acids. From germline, CDR1 is MNHEY and CDR2 SMNVEV (reference sequence). With 2 bases removed from V and 11 bases from J, the gap between germline ends came to 15 bases. The CDR3 DNA is TGTGCCAGCAGTTTACTCCCGCGCGAAGGGGCTTTCTTT. It is translated as CASSLLPREGAFF.

V is TRBV6-2 or TRBV6-3 and J is TRBJ1-3; D gene unclear. The CDR3 totals 14 residues. CDR1 and CDR2 (germline): MNHEY, SVGEGT. Between the trimmed V and J ends, which lost 6 bases and 2 bases, there was a span of 11 bases. As DNA, the CDR3 is TGTGCCAGCAGCCCCGGGAATGCTGGAAACACCATATATTTT. It codes for CASSPGNAGNTIYF.

This clone was recorded a few times. This chain joins TRBV7-2 and TRBJ1-3; D is undetermined. CDR3 length: 13 residues. V lost 0 bases and J 6 bases, leaving 6 bases between the germline ends. Per germline, CDR1 SGHTA and CDR2 FQGNSA. The CDR3 nucleotides are TGTGCCAGCAGCTTAGCAGGGATAAACACCATATATTTT. It codes for CASSLAGINTIYF.

The rearrangement joins TRBV6-5 to TRBJ2-3; tentatively, D is TRBD2 (5 bases). Germline loops: CDR1 MNHEY, CDR2 SVGAGI. CDR3 length equals 13 residues. V was clipped by 0 bases and J by 7 bases, with 8 bases between them. CDR3 sequence (DNA): TGTGCCAGCAGTTACTCAGTAGCGAATACGCAGTATTTT. It yields the protein CASSYSVANTQYF.

The gene calls are TRBV5-1 and TRBJ2-5; D is ambiguous. The V end was cut by 5 bases, the J end by 3 bases, with 14 bases between. This CDR3 comprises 14 residues. Germline V lookup: CDR1 SGHRS, CDR2 YFSETQ. The CDR3: CASSAGRMEETQYF. The CDR3 region has the DNA TGCGCCAGCAGTGCAGGACGGATGGAAGAGACCCAGTACTTC.

The V gene is TRBV7-2, the J gene TRBJ2-5, with 7 bases aligning to TRBD1. This CDR3 contains 15 residues. Germline assignment: CDR1 SGHTA and CDR2 FQGNSA. J gave up 1 base and V 3 bases, and 5 bases lay outside the gene matches. CDR3 in amino acids: CASSFGNRGQETQYF. The CDR3 DNA is TGTGCCAGCAGCTTCGGAAACAGGGGCCAAGAGACCCAGTACTTC.

This clone was detected once. The gene calls are TRBV7-9 and TRBJ2-3, with D hard to call. CDR3 size: 13 residues. Trimming shortened V by 0 bases and J by 0 bases, and 1 base separated the two germline ends. Germline V gene data show CDR1 as SEHNR and CDR2 as FQNEAQ (reference sequence). CDR3: CASSLASTDTQYF. The DNA of the CDR3 is TGTGCCAGCAGCTTAGCCAGCACAGATACGCAGTATTTT.

For this clone: Within the sample, other DNA sequences also encode this same CDR3. V is TRBV3-1 (or the pseudogene TRBV3-2) and J is TRBJ1-2, with D uncertain. V lost 1 base, J lost 8 bases, and 5 bases lay in between. Germline V gene sequence: CDR1 LGHDT, CDR2 YNNKEL (reference sequence). The CDR3 runs 11 residues. The CDR3 protein is CASSQVGGYTF. The CDR3 DNA sequence: TGTGCCAGCAGCCAAGTTGGGGGCTACACCTTC.

The chain joins TRBV6-2 or TRBV6-3 to TRBJ1-1, with 11 bases matching TRBD1. The CDR3 contains 20 residues. CDR1 is MNHEY and CDR2 is SVGEGT in the germline V gene. With 2 bases clipped from V and 1 base from J, the junction kept 15 bases outside the gene matches. CDR3 protein: CASSYLYLPGTGGKNTEAFF. The CDR3, as DNA: TGTGCCAGCAGTTACCTTTACCTACCCGGGACAGGGGGAAAGAACACTGAAGCTTTCTTT.

In DNA, the CDR3 is TGTGCCTGGACCGCGACAGGGGGGGTTTATAATTCACCCCTCCACTTT. Its protein is CAWTATGGVYNSPLHF. The rearrangement joins TRBV30 to TRBJ1-6; 9 positions agree with TRBD1. Germline CDR1 GTSNPN, CDR2 SVGIG (reference sequence). The junction had 8 bases not matched to a gene; V was cut back by 4 bases and J by 4 bases. This CDR3 is built from 16 residues.

This clone occurred once. This chain joins TRBV10-3 and TRBJ1-2; possible D gene TRBD1, 5 bases. CDR1 is ENHRY, CDR2 SYGVKD, per germline. The CDR3 runs to 13 residues. V dropped 4 bases and J dropped 3 bases, with 9 bases sitting between them. The CDR3 protein is CAISGGVDYGYTF. For the CDR3, the DNA is TGTGCCATCAGTGGAGGGGTTGACTATGGCTACACCTTC.